This T cell receptor (beta chain) is drawn from a study of CD8 T cells in Susac syndrome. Study observations and caveats: It was acknowledged by the study that relatively few individuals were included in its TCR sequencing and HLA analysis. Susac syndrome CD4+ T cell repertoires showed no clonal expansion.

Germline CDR1 DFQATT, CDR2 SNEGSKA (reference sequence). This CDR3 is built from 13 residues. The V gene end was trimmed by 6 bases and the J gene end by 3 bases; junction bases not matched to a gene: 6. Reverse transcription of about 0.45 to 1 ug RNA used random hexamers. Amplification of TCR beta CDR3 spanned 54 Vbeta and 13 Jbeta via immunoSEQ multiplex PCR. TCRdb recomputed calls from the immunoSEQ multiplex PCR reads with MiXCR, one row per CDR3 protein. The sample has about 140,000 distinct CDR3 sequences, around 93% seen once. On this clonotype itself: Its target is unknown.

Sequencing used CD4+ T cells from PBMCs. V and J are TRBV20-1 and TRBJ1-2; TRBD1 matches 8 bases. The clonotype comes from a human donor with Susac syndrome. CDR3 DNA sequence: TGCAGTGCCCTGACAGGGGAGGACTATGGCTACACCTTC. Its protein product is CSALTGEDYGYTF.